The text below deals with one T cell receptor beta chain. The antigen remains unidentified. Produced via immunoSEQ multiplex PCR; TCRdb's table is partial and in-frame only. Among some 150,000 clones, around 87% were seen once, and the ten largest hold roughly 4%. Germline V gene sequence: CDR1 SQVTM, CDR2 ANQGSEA. Trimming stripped 3 bases from V and 0 bases from J, with 4 bases between. This CDR3 comprises 12 residues. The sample belongs to a study of T cell responses to AZD1222 COVID-19 vaccine. Findings of the study overall: Close to half of all spike-specific TCRs reportedly target regions of the variants that are unmutated. Sampling that yielded the repertoires occurred only after the peak T cell response.

The receptor's source is an adult who received the AZD1222 COVID-19 vaccine. This chain links TRBV29-1 with TRBJ2-3; D is unclear. This sample comprised peripheral blood, obtained 28 days after the second AZD1222 dose. The CDR3, as DNA: TGCAGCGTTGAGCAGAGCACAGATACGCAGTATTTT. Translated: CSVEQSTDTQYF.